The 28 T cell receptor beta chains listed next were all sequenced from one sample in a study of sequential checkpoint blockade in melanoma (dated by TCRdb to the late 2010s). Libraries were built with the immunoSEQ multiplex PCR assay. In its TCRdb copy, this immuneACCESS table keeps in-frame sequences only and misses some clones. Where compared with another copy, unresolved V genes explain less than half of these, and the others have no known cause. For this sample there are some 15,000 clones; roughly 70% appear just once. Approximately 25% of the sample belongs to the ten largest clones. The treatment or condition label here, explained by the study, means: randomized to nivolumab then ipilimumab (arm A) or the reverse (arm B). The source material was CD8+ T cells sorted from blood (inferred from file names), sampled from a patient given nivolumab and ipilimumab in sequence. These receptors all come from a human donor with melanoma.

The chain carries TRBV7-6 and TRBJ2-1; D possibly corresponds to TRBD2 (6 bases). The CDR3 sequence is 16 residues long. The germline V gene encodes CDR1 SGHVS and CDR2 FNYEAQ. Deletions cut 3 bases from V and 1 base from J, with 13 bases between. CDR3 DNA sequence: TGTGCCAGCAGCTTTTTGGGCGGGACGTCCTACAATGAGCAGTTCTTC. Protein product: CASSFLGGTSYNEQFF.

This chain links TRBV6-1 with TRBJ1-1, with unresolved D. The V gene's germline CDR1 is MNHNS and CDR2 SASEGT. V was clipped by 2 bases and J by 4 bases, with 8 bases between them. CDR3 length equals 13 residues. The CDR3 reads CASSEKGSTEAFF. The CDR3 coding sequence is TGTGCCAGCAGTGAAAAAGGGAGCACTGAAGCTTTCTTT.

The chain recombines TRBV27 with TRBJ2-1; 12 bases map to TRBD2. The CDR3 spans 17 residues. Germline CDR1 is MNHEY and CDR2 is SMNVEV (reference sequence). J was trimmed by 4 bases and V by 5 bases; bases with no gene match: 9. In DNA, the CDR3 is TGTGCCAGCAGTCTACAAGGACTAGCGGGGACGTACAATGAGCAGTTCTTC. Protein sequence: CASSLQGLAGTYNEQFF.

This clone was picked up a small number of times. The chain joins TRBV19 to TRBJ1-5, with 8 bases matching TRBD1. CDR3 length: 15 residues. CDR1 LNHDA and CDR2 SQIVND come from the germline V gene (reference sequence). V shed 3 bases and J 6 bases; nucleotides not matched to a gene: 7. The CDR3: CASSIYQGASQPQHF. The CDR3, as DNA: TGTGCCAGTAGTATTTACCAGGGGGCGAGTCAGCCCCAGCATTTT.

The chain links TRBV13 to TRBJ1-1; D remains ambiguous. With 5 bases removed from V and 1 base from J, the gap between germline ends came to 5 bases. This CDR3 is 12 amino acids long. Germline V CDR1 and CDR2: PRHDT, FYEKMQ (reference sequence). For the CDR3, the DNA is TGTGCCAGCAGCCCCGGGAACACTGAAGCTTTCTTT. Its translation is CASSPGNTEAFF.

This clone was recorded a few times. The chain links TRBV5-1 to TRBJ1-1; maybe TRBD1 (6 bases). The germline V gene encodes CDR1 SGHRS and CDR2 YFSETQ. V was cut by 7 bases and J by 4 bases, with 14 bases left in between. This CDR3 spans 13 amino acids. CDR3 nucleotides: TGCGCCAGCTTCGAGGGGGTGAGCACTGAAGCTTTCTTT. Protein sequence: CASFEGVSTEAFF. Drawing the rest from reference TRBV5-1 and TRBJ1-1, the complete variable domain is KAGVTQTPRYLIKTRGQQVTLSCSPISGHRSVSWYQQTPGQGLQFLFEYFSETQRNKGNFPGRFSGRQFSNSRSEMNVSTLELGDSALYLCASFEGVSTEAFFGQGTRLTVV.

V is TRBV5-4 and J is TRBJ2-7, with D possibly matching TRBD1 (6 bases). Trimming removed 4 bases at V and 0 bases at J, with 11 bases between. CDR1 and CDR2 from the germline V gene are SGHNT and YYREEE (reference sequence). The CDR3 runs to 14 residues. CDR3 sequence: CASSNGQSSYEQYV. CDR3 coding DNA: TGTGCCAGCAGCAACGGACAGAGCTCCTACGAGCAGTACGTC.

This clone occurred once. One end of the junction does not line up with germline, which may come from a read error. The V gene is TRBV20-1, the J gene TRBJ1-2, with 7 bases that match TRBD1. CDR3 length: 9 residues. Germline values: CDR1 DFQATT, CDR2 SNEGSKA (reference sequence). CDR3 region: CSASHRGPF. Here the CDR3 DNA reads TGCAGTGCTAGTCACAGGGGCCCCTTC.

The rearrangement joins TRBV14 to TRBJ1-1, with 10 bases lining up with TRBD1. The CDR3 runs 15 residues. The junction had 5 bases not matched to a gene; V was cut back by 6 bases and J by 1 base. Germline V gene data show CDR1 as SGHDN and CDR2 as FVKESK. This CDR3 reads CASSYRQGANTEAFF. CDR3 bases: TGTGCCAGCAGTTACCGACAGGGGGCGAACACTGAAGCTTTCTTT.

This rearrangement joins TRBV5-6 to TRBJ2-1; TRBD1 aligns across 8 bases. There are 16 residues in the CDR3. V was clipped by 3 bases and J by 0 bases; unmatched bases: 5. CDR1 is SGHDT, CDR2 YYEEEE, per germline. Written as DNA, the CDR3 is TGTGCCAGCAGCTACCGGACAGGGACCTCCTACAATGAGCAGTTCTTC. Translated: CASSYRTGTSYNEQFF.

There are a few counts of this clone. The genes are TRBV6-1 and TRBJ2-7; maybe TRBD2 (6 bases). The CDR3 loop spans 14 amino acids. Trimming removed 6 bases at V and 2 bases at J, with 14 bases between. Germline assignment: CDR1 MNHNS and CDR2 SASEGT. The CDR3 loop reads CASSLGTLAYEQYV. In nucleotides, the CDR3 is TGTGCCAGCAGCCTCGGGACTCTCGCCTACGAGCAGTACGTC.

This clone was seen a handful of times. This chain joins TRBV2 and TRBJ2-3; possibly TRBD1 for D (8 bases). Looked up from germline, CDR1 is SNHLY and CDR2 is FYNNEI. V lost 6 bases, J lost 4 bases, and 20 bases lay in between. This CDR3 comprises 16 residues. The CDR3 spells CASRPQTGGGADTQYF. The CDR3 coding sequence is TGTGCCAGCAGACCTCAAACAGGGGGAGGGGCAGATACGCAGTATTTT.

This sequence joins TRBV7-9 and TRBJ2-7; weak D call: TRBD2 (7 bases). Germline CDR1 and CDR2: SEHNR and FQNEAQ (reference sequence). V shed 2 bases and J shed 5 bases, with 16 bases lying between them. There are 15 residues in the CDR3. The CDR3 loop is CASSLRGAGADEQYF. CDR3 in DNA: TGTGCCAGCAGCTTAAGGGGCGCGGGGGCAGACGAGCAGTACTTC.

This chain uses TRBV7-2 with TRBJ2-1; perhaps TRBD2 as D (5 bases). The V end lost 5 bases, the J end lost 0 bases, and 11 bases lay between the germline ends. The CDR3 spans 15 residues. Looked up from germline, CDR1 is SGHTA and CDR2 is FQGNSA. CDR3 bases: TGTGCCAGCAGCCCGCTTGCGGGCTCCTACAATGAGCAGTTCTTC. Translation gives CASSPLAGSYNEQFF. Full variable domain (rest looked up from reference TRBV7-2 and TRBJ2-1): GAGVSQSPSNKVTEKGKDVELRCDPISGHTALYWYRQSLGQGLEFLIYFQGNSAPDKSGLPSDRFSAERTGGSVSTLTIQRTQQEDSAVYLCASSPLAGSYNEQFFGPGTRLTVL.

The J gene is TRBJ1-2, the V gene TRBV9, with 9 bases aligning to TRBD1. Germline-derived CDR1 and CDR2 are SGDLS and YYNGEE. V gave up 1 base and J gave up 2 bases; unmatched junction bases: 9. CDR3 length: 17 amino acids. The CDR3 DNA sequence: TGTGCCAGCAGCGTACGGACAGGGGTAGATGTCAACTATGGCTACACCTTC. Amino acids: CASSVRTGVDVNYGYTF.

This clone was detected only a few times. This sequence joins TRBV7-9 and TRBJ1-2, with 10 bases lining up with TRBD1. Unmatched junction bases numbered 12, after V lost 3 bases and J lost 2 bases. The CDR3 loop spans 18 amino acids. Germline V gene sequence: CDR1 SEHNR, CDR2 FQNEAQ (reference sequence). The CDR3 DNA sequence: TGTGCCAGCAGCTTTGGTTCGGGGACAGGGGCTGGAAACTATGGCTACACCTTC. Encoded protein: CASSFGSGTGAGNYGYTF.

This sequence joins TRBV4-3 and TRBJ2-7; TRBD1 is a possible D gene (7 bases). Germline V lookup: CDR1 LGHNA, CDR2 YSLEER. V was shortened by 4 bases and J by 7 bases, with 14 bases between the two germline ends. This CDR3 comprises 13 residues. The CDR3 is CASSLGTAGEQYF. The CDR3, as DNA: TGCGCCAGCAGCCTCGGGACAGCGGGTGAGCAGTACTTC.

The rearrangement links TRBV29-1 to TRBJ1-1, with 9 bases that match TRBD1. The germline V gene encodes CDR1 SQVTM and CDR2 ANQGSEA. V lost 6 bases and J lost 3; bases outside the gene matches: 8. The CDR3 is 14 amino acids. Here the CDR3 DNA reads TGCAGCGTCTTTACAGGGGGCGCCGACACTGAAGCTTTCTTT. Its translation is CSVFTGGADTEAFF.

The chain recombines TRBV10-2 with TRBJ2-1; tentatively, D is TRBD1 (6 bases). Between the trimmed V and J ends, which lost 5 bases and 6 bases, there was a span of 14 bases. The germline CDR1 and CDR2 sequences are WSHSY and SAAADI. The CDR3 is made up of 14 amino acids. The CDR3 reads CASSFTGLLNEQFF. The CDR3 bases are TGCGCCAGCAGTTTTACAGGGTTACTCAATGAGCAGTTCTTC.

The V gene is TRBV5-1, the J gene TRBJ1-5; a weak D match, TRBD1 (6 bases). The CDR3 extends over 14 amino acids. In germline, CDR1 is SGHRS, CDR2 YFSETQ. V was clipped by 0 bases and J by 6 bases, with 10 bases between them. CDR3 sequence reads: CASSLEQGFQPQHF. The CDR3 DNA sequence: TGCGCCAGCAGCTTGGAACAGGGCTTTCAGCCCCAGCATTTT.

This rearrangement joins TRBV4-1 to TRBJ2-7, with D possibly matching TRBD1 (6 bases). The germline gives CDR1 MGHRA, CDR2 YSYEKL. Trimming took 0 bases from V and 3 from J, leaving 9 bases between them. The CDR3 is made up of 14 amino acids. The DNA for the CDR3 is TGCGCCAGCAGCCAAGATACAGGGTACTACGAGCAGTACTTC. Translated, it gives CASSQDTGYYEQYF.

V usage is TRBV2 and J usage is TRBJ2-3; D remains unclear. This CDR3 has 16 residues. The V gene's germline CDR1 is SNHLY and CDR2 FYNNEI. Trimming pared 1 base from V and 0 bases from J, leaving 11 bases between. The CDR3 reads CASSEDSPPSTDTQYF. DNA for the CDR3: TGTGCCAGCAGTGAAGACAGCCCGCCTAGCACAGATACGCAGTATTTT. The whole variable domain, remainder taken from reference TRBV2 and TRBJ2-3, is EPEVTQTPSHQVTQMGQEVILRCVPISNHLYFYWYRQILGQKVEFLVSFYNNEISEKSEIFDDQFSVERPDGSNFTLKIRSTKLEDSAMYFCASSEDSPPSTDTQYFGPGTRLTVL.

The chain couples TRBV11-3 to TRBJ1-1; 9 positions agree with TRBD1. This CDR3 comprises 15 residues. V shed 5 bases and J 4 bases; nucleotides not matched to a gene: 8. The germline V gene encodes CDR1 SGHNT and CDR2 YENEEA. Here the CDR3 DNA reads TGTGCCAGCAGCATTAACAGGGGGCAGGTCACTGAAGCTTTCTTT. This gives the protein CASSINRGQVTEAFF.

The chain uses TRBV5-4 and TRBJ1-2, with D unclear. The CDR3 is 12 amino acids. V lost 10 bases to trimming and J lost 5 bases, with 15 bases between them. Germline-derived CDR1 and CDR2 are SGHNT and YYREEE (reference sequence). The DNA for the CDR3 is TGTGCCTTCAGATCCCAGGTGTATGGCTACACCTTC. This sequence encodes CAFRSQVYGYTF.

The chain carries TRBV7-9 and TRBJ2-3, with D possibly being TRBD2 (6 bases). This CDR3 has 15 amino acids. Trimming pared 5 bases from V and 4 bases from J, leaving 16 bases between. CDR1 is SEHNR, CDR2 FQNEAQ, per germline (reference sequence). CDR3 nucleotides: TGTGCCAGCAGCCCAAGGGGAGGAAGCGCAGATACGCAGTATTTT. The encoded protein is CASSPRGGSADTQYF.

This clone was observed a few times. J is TRBJ2-3 and V is TRBV4-3, with a weak D call TRBD2 (5 bases). The V gene's germline CDR1 is LGHNA and CDR2 YSLEER. The V end lost 2 bases, the J end lost 0 bases, and 9 bases lay between the germline ends. The CDR3 loop spans 15 amino acids. The DNA of the CDR3 is TGCGCCAGCAGCCAATATTGGAGGAGCACAGATACGCAGTATTTT. Protein: CASSQYWRSTDTQYF.

The rearrangement joins TRBV29-1 to TRBJ1-1; 8 bases align to TRBD1. After removal of 6 bases from V and 2 bases from J, the junction contained 11 bases not matched to a gene. This CDR3 region has 15 residues. Germline assignment: CDR1 SQVTM and CDR2 ANQGSEA. CDR3 nucleotide sequence: TGCAGCGTCTTCGGACAGGGCAGCGACAACACTGAAGCTTTCTTT. Protein sequence: CSVFGQGSDNTEAFF.

This clone has a handful of counts. J is TRBJ2-7 and V is TRBV7-8; 7 positions agree with TRBD2. Germline CDR1 reads SGHVS; CDR2 reads FQNEAQ. The CDR3 has 13 amino acids. The J segment lost 2 bases and the V segment lost 5 bases, leaving 3 bases of the junction unmatched. The CDR3: CASSAGTTYEQYF. CDR3 sequence (DNA): TGTGCCAGCAGCGCCGGGACTACCTACGAGCAGTACTTC.